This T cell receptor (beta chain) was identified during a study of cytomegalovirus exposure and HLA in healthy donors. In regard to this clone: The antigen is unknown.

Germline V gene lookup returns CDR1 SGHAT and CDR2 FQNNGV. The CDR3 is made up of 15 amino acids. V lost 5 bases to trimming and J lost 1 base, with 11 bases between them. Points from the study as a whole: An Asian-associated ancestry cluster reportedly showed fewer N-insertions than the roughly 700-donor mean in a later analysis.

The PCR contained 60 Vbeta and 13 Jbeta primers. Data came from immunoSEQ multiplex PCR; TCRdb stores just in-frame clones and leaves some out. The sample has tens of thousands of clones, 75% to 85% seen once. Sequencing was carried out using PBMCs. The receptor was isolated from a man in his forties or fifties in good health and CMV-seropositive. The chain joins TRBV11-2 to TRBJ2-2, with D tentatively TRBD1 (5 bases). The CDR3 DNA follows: TGTGCCAGCAGCCCAACAAGGGGGAACACCGGGGAGCTGTTTTTT. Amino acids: CASSPTRGNTGELFF.